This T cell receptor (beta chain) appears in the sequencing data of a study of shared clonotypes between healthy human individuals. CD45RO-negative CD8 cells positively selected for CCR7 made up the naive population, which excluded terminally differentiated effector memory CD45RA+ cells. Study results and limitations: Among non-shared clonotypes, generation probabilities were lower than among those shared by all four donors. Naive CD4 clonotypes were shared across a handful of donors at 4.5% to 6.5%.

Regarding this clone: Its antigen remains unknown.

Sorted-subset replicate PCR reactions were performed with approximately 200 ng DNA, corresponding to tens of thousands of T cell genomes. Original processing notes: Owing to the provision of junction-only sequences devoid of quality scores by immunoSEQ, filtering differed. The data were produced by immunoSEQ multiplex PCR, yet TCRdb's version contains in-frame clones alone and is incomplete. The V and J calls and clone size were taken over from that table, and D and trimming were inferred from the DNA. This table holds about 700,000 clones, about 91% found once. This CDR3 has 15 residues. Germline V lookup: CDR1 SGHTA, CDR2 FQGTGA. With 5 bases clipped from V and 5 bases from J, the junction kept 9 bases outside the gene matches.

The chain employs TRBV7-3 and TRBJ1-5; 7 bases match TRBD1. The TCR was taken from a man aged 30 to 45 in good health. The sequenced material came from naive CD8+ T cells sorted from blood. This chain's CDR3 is CASSPFGTDDQPQHF. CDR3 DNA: TGTGCCAGCAGCCCATTTGGGACAGATGATCAGCCCCAGCATTTT.